Sequencing of this T cell receptor (beta chain) was carried out in a study of identical twins. Whole-study findings and limits: Insertions were reduced in abundant cord blood beta clonotypes but not in memory repertoires. Cross-sectional statistical analysis, not tracking of the same donors, underpinned the conclusions. Shared out-of-frame alpha sequences (those common to twins) showed excess low generation probability.

This clonotype was seen only a few times. Its antigen remains unidentified. Template switching added a universal primer site; cDNA carried unique molecular identifiers. One entry per CDR3 protein, called by TCRdb with MiXCR from the 5' RACE reads. The sample consists of approximately 210,000 distinct CDR3 sequences, approximately 9% of them appearing once. Trimming took 4 bases from V and 2 from J, leaving 11 bases between them. CDR1 and CDR2 from the germline V gene are SGDLS and YYNGEE. The CDR3 sequence is 14 residues long. This sequence originates from a woman under 30 in good health. The chain recombines TRBV9 with TRBJ2-3, with TRBD2 as a possible D gene (5 bases). Specimen: memory (CD45RO+) T cells sorted from blood. The chain's CDR3 is CASSIEGFTDTQYF. As DNA, the CDR3 is TGTGCCAGCAGCATAGAGGGCTTCACAGATACGCAGTATTTT.